A selection of T cell receptor beta chains follows, all from one sample in a study of blood T cell repertoires in COVID-19. Produced via immunoSEQ multiplex PCR; TCRdb's table is partial and in-frame only. The repertoire includes approximately 89,000 clones, roughly 96% of them detected once, and roughly 4.7% sits in the top ten. Sequenced sample: peripheral blood. The receptors shown here come from a human donor with active COVID-19. The donor label of this sample is uncertain. The CDR3 runs from the conserved cysteine through the conserved F or W. D genes are given only for firm matches.

cdr3_aa: CASSYGQSGDTQYF
cdr3_length: 14
j_call: TRBJ2-3
v_call: TRBV6-6
d_call: NA

cdr3_aa: CASSRGAGGQETQYF
cdr3_length: 15
j_call: TRBJ2-5
v_call: TRBV4-2
d_call: NA

cdr3_aa: CASSQDTPSGRDGEQFF
cdr3_length: 17
j_call: TRBJ2-1
v_call: TRBV4-3
d_call: TRBD2

cdr3_aa: CASSFAGARGNTIYF
cdr3_length: 15
j_call: TRBJ1-3
v_call: TRBV5-5
d_call: NA

cdr3_aa: CSVHGTGGSYEQYF
cdr3_length: 14
j_call: TRBJ2-7
v_call: TRBV29-1
d_call: TRBD1

cdr3_aa: CASSWTGGRFYEQYF
cdr3_length: 15
j_call: TRBJ2-7
v_call: TRBV27
d_call: TRBD1

cdr3_aa: CASSLSQWEGYNEQFF
cdr3_length: 16
j_call: TRBJ2-1
v_call: TRBV5-1
d_call: TRBD2

cdr3_aa: CAIRDSGRSSYEQYF
cdr3_length: 15
j_call: TRBJ2-7
v_call: TRBV10-3
d_call: NA

cdr3_aa: CASSEQGSSTDTQYF
cdr3_length: 15
j_call: TRBJ2-3
v_call: TRBV2
d_call: NA

cdr3_aa: CASSKRVGRQGANEQYF
cdr3_length: 17
j_call: TRBJ2-7
v_call: TRBV21-1
d_call: NA

cdr3_aa: CASAARGFF
cdr3_length: 9
j_call: TRBJ1-1
v_call: TRBV27
d_call: NA

cdr3_aa: CASSFGGTQETQYF
cdr3_length: 14
j_call: TRBJ2-5
v_call: TRBV7-9
d_call: NA

cdr3_aa: CASSFSDSPLHF
cdr3_length: 12
j_call: TRBJ1-6
v_call: TRBV28
d_call: NA

cdr3_aa: CASSQTPSGASGEKLFF
cdr3_length: 17
j_call: TRBJ1-4
v_call: TRBV4-1
d_call: NA

cdr3_aa: CASSAGQGYEQYF
cdr3_length: 13
j_call: TRBJ2-7
v_call: TRBV5-1
d_call: TRBD1

cdr3_aa: CASSSRYAEAFF
cdr3_length: 12
j_call: TRBJ1-1
v_call: TRBV27
d_call: NA

cdr3_aa: CASSQDPGVNQPQHF
cdr3_length: 15
j_call: TRBJ1-5
v_call: TRBV4-1
d_call: NA

cdr3_aa: CASSLNRGETQYF
cdr3_length: 13
j_call: TRBJ2-5
v_call: TRBV28
d_call: TRBD1

cdr3_aa: CASSSDRSQETQYF
cdr3_length: 14
j_call: TRBJ2-5
v_call: TRBV7-2
d_call: TRBD1

cdr3_aa: CASSLTEDYGYTF
cdr3_length: 13
j_call: TRBJ1-2
v_call: TRBV5-4
d_call: NA

cdr3_aa: CSVLREEGSNQPQHF
cdr3_length: 15
j_call: TRBJ1-5
v_call: TRBV29-1
d_call: NA

cdr3_aa: CASEGQLGTYEQYF
cdr3_length: 14
j_call: TRBJ2-7
v_call: TRBV18
d_call: NA

cdr3_aa: CASSLNTGELFF
cdr3_length: 12
j_call: TRBJ2-2
v_call: TRBV27
d_call: NA

cdr3_aa: CSTVPGTTYQETQYF
cdr3_length: 15
j_call: TRBJ2-5
v_call: TRBV29-1
d_call: NA

cdr3_aa: CASSFRGAGAGTQYF
cdr3_length: 15
j_call: TRBJ2-5
v_call: TRBV6-5
d_call: TRBD2

cdr3_aa: CASSQVHRQNYGYTF
cdr3_length: 15
j_call: TRBJ1-2
v_call: TRBV4-2
d_call: NA

cdr3_aa: CASSLVGGNEQFF
cdr3_length: 13
j_call: TRBJ2-1
v_call: TRBV11-3
d_call: TRBD2

cdr3_aa: CASSDGGADTQYF
cdr3_length: 13
j_call: TRBJ2-3
v_call: TRBV2
d_call: NA

cdr3_aa: CASSWGQATYGYTF
cdr3_length: 14
j_call: TRBJ1-2
v_call: TRBV5-1
d_call: TRBD1

cdr3_aa: CASSQVGGLGDTQYF
cdr3_length: 15
j_call: TRBJ2-3
v_call: TRBV3-1/TRBV3-2
d_call: NA

cdr3_aa: CASSLTGTGVGEQYF
cdr3_length: 15
j_call: TRBJ2-7
v_call: TRBV5-1
d_call: TRBD1

cdr3_aa: CASSPQGWETQYF
cdr3_length: 13
j_call: TRBJ2-5
v_call: TRBV11-2
d_call: NA

cdr3_aa: CASSPPGDRGLSEAFF
cdr3_length: 16
j_call: TRBJ1-1
v_call: TRBV2
d_call: TRBD1

cdr3_aa: CASSSSVQETQYF
cdr3_length: 13
j_call: TRBJ2-5
v_call: TRBV19
d_call: NA

cdr3_aa: CASSPPAPLEMADTQYF
cdr3_length: 17
j_call: TRBJ2-3
v_call: TRBV28
d_call: NA

cdr3_aa: CASSLDPGVPNPPLHF
cdr3_length: 16
j_call: TRBJ1-6
v_call: TRBV5-1
d_call: NA